Detailed here is one T cell receptor beta chain. The record originates from a study of T-cell reconstitution after alpha-beta-depleted transplantation in children. V lost 4 bases and J 10 bases, leaving 14 bases between the germline ends. CDR1 is KGHDR and CDR2 is SFDVKD in the germline V gene. This CDR3 contains 13 residues. As it was prepared, the TCRbeta library received unique molecular identifiers. MiXCR was run by TCRdb on the PCR reads, yielding one entry per CDR3 protein. Counted here are about 600,000 distinct CDR3 sequences, about 10% occurring once; the ten biggest clones make up around 4%.

The clonotype originates from a human donor who donated a stem cell graft to a child with acute myeloid leukemia. This chain connects TRBV24-1 to TRBJ2-3; D may be TRBD2 (6 bases). The material was PBMCs from the stem cell graft donor, obtained from the stem cell graft. The CDR3 nucleotides are TGTGCCACCAGTGACCCCGGGAGAGCTGCGCAGTATTTT. Translation gives CATSDPGRAAQYF.